This TCR beta chain was captured in a study of shared clonotypes between healthy human individuals. Original analysis: Junction-only immunoSEQ data arrived without quality scores, meaning filtering differed. Profiled with immunoSEQ multiplex PCR; TCRdb holds only in-frame clones, not every one. The V and J calls and clone size are taken from that table; D and trimming were inferred from the DNA. The profile shows 950,000 to 1,100,000 clones, more than 60% of them singletons. Note on this clone: Its antigen is currently unknown.

General study findings and limits: Unshared clonotypes carried lower generation probabilities than those common to all four donors. The represented genetic and exposure-history diversity was limited by the small number of donors.

Sequencing was carried out using memory CD4+ T cells sorted from blood. The sample's subset: CD45RA-negative fraction. The origin of this receptor is a man younger than 35 in good health.

CDR3 sequence reads: CASSPRTGTWEQYF. The CDR3 coding sequence is TGTGCCAGCTCACCACGGACAGGGACTTGGGAGCAGTACTTC. The V call is TRBV18, the J call TRBJ2-7; 8 bases map to TRBD1. This CDR3 has 14 residues. The germline V gene encodes CDR1 KGHSH and CDR2 LQKENI. V lost 1 base to trimming and J lost 7 bases; unmatched junction nucleotides: 6.